One sample yielded the 9 T cell receptor beta chains listed below, sequenced in a study of CD8+ T cells in alopecia areata. Described treatment: oral pan-JAK inhibitor, 5-10 mg twice daily. Sequencing templates came from extracted RNA that was reverse transcribed into cDNA. Generated by immunoSEQ multiplex PCR, the TCRdb table keeps only in-frame clones and is missing some. The data hold about 140,000 clones, with roughly 82% observed a single time. The input for sequencing was CD8+ T cells sorted from blood, taken at week 4, from a patient treated with tofacitinib. Source of these receptors: a human donor with alopecia areata.

The chain has TRBV7-9 and TRBJ1-1; D not resolved. Between the trimmed V and J ends, which lost 10 bases and 2 bases, there was a span of 14 bases. The CDR3 loop spans 13 amino acids. Germline V gives CDR1 SEHNR, CDR2 FQNEAQ (reference sequence). In DNA form, the CDR3 reads TGTGCCATCTCAGGAATAATCAACACTGAAGCTTTCTTT. Its protein product is CAISGIINTEAFF. Full variable domain (missing parts from reference TRBV7-9 and TRBJ1-1): DTGVSQNPRHKITKRGQNVTFRCDPISEHNRLYWYRQTLGQGPEFLTYFQNEAQLEKSRLLSDRFSAERPKGSFSTLEIQRTEQGDSAMYLCAISGIINTEAFFGQGTRLTVV.

The V call is TRBV29-1, the J call TRBJ1-1; D is unclear. The germline V gene encodes CDR1 SQVTM and CDR2 ANQGSEA. The CDR3 covers 11 residues. V lost 2 bases and J lost 5, with 6 bases in between. The CDR3 here is CSVEFRTEAFF. The CDR3 DNA follows: TGCAGCGTTGAATTCAGGACTGAAGCTTTCTTT. Based on the CDR3 plus reference TRBV29-1 and TRBJ1-1, the full variable domain is SAVISQKPSRDICQRGTSLTIQCQVDSQVTMMFWYRQQPGQSLTLIATANQGSEATYESGFVIDKFPISRPNLTFSTLTVSNMSPEDSSIYLCSVEFRTEAFFGQGTRLTVV.

This chain uses TRBV7-9 with TRBJ2-1, with D hard to call. The length of the CDR3 is 11 residues. V gave up 5 bases and J gave up 10 bases, with 9 bases separating them. From germline, CDR1 is SEHNR and CDR2 FQNEAQ (reference sequence). The CDR3 is CASSRVEEQFF. In DNA, the CDR3 is TGTGCCAGCAGCAGGGTAGAAGAGCAGTTCTTC.

The V and J genes are TRBV27 and TRBJ1-5; 10 nucleotides line up with TRBD1. Germline V gene sequence: CDR1 MNHEY, CDR2 SMNVEV (reference sequence). V shed 6 bases, J shed 2 bases, and the junction held 4 bases outside the gene matches. The CDR3 covers 15 residues. Here the CDR3 DNA reads TGTGCCAGCAGGGAGGGGACAGGGGGCAATCAGCCCCAGCATTTT. Amino acids: CASREGTGGNQPQHF.

This clone was counted a few times. The chain carries TRBV5-6 and TRBJ2-2; D call uncertain. CDR1 SGHDT and CDR2 YYEEEE come from the germline V gene. There are 14 residues in the CDR3. V gave up 5 bases and J gave up 8 bases, with 16 bases separating them. In DNA form, the CDR3 reads TGTGCCAGCAGTTTCGACCTTACCCCTGGGGAGCTGTTTTTT. Translating gives CASSFDLTPGELFF.

The chain employs TRBV4-2 and TRBJ1-1; D is possibly TRBD1 (5 bases). There are 15 residues in the CDR3. V was pared by 0 bases and J by 6 bases, with 14 bases between. Germline V gene lookup returns CDR1 LGHNA and CDR2 YNFKEQ. The CDR3 DNA reads TGTGCCAGCAGCCAAGACCCGGGGGTCGGGGCTGAAGCTTTCTTT. It is translated as CASSQDPGVGAEAFF.

This clone has just a few counts. As DNA, the CDR3 is TGTGCCAGCAGTTACGGGCAGGGTTATGGGGCCAACGTCCTGACTTTC. The encoded protein is CASSYGQGYGANVLTF. The chain employs TRBV6-5 and TRBJ2-6, with a weak D call TRBD1 (5 bases). With 2 bases removed from V and 3 bases from J, the gap between germline ends came to 11 bases. The CDR3 sequence is 16 residues long. Germline lookup yields CDR1 MNHEY and CDR2 SVGAGI.

The V gene is TRBV5-1, the J gene TRBJ2-2; a weak D match, TRBD1 (5 bases). V was shortened by 4 bases and J by 4 bases, with 20 bases between the two germline ends. CDR1 SGHRS and CDR2 YFSETQ come from the germline V gene. The CDR3 is 17 amino acids. The CDR3 nucleotides read TGCGCCAGCAGCCCCCTTCGCACAGGAGAAAGCACCGGGGAGCTGTTTTTT. It encodes CASSPLRTGESTGELFF.

The rearrangement links TRBV7-8 to TRBJ2-7, with 13 bases aligning to TRBD2. With V trimmed by 3 bases and J by 2 bases, 4 bases remained unmatched. Germline V lookup: CDR1 SGHVS, CDR2 FQNEAQ. The length of the CDR3 is 16 residues. In DNA form, the CDR3 reads TGTGCCAGCAGCTTCGAGGGGACTAGCGGGACCTACGAGCAGTACTTC. The encoded protein is CASSFEGTSGTYEQYF. The full variable domain, completed using reference TRBV7-8 and TRBJ2-7, is GAGVSQSPRYKVAKRGQDVALRCDPISGHVSLFWYQQALGQGPEFLTYFQNEAQLDKSGLPSDRFFAERPEGSVSTLKIQRTQQEDSAVYLCASSFEGTSGTYEQYFGPGTRLTVT.